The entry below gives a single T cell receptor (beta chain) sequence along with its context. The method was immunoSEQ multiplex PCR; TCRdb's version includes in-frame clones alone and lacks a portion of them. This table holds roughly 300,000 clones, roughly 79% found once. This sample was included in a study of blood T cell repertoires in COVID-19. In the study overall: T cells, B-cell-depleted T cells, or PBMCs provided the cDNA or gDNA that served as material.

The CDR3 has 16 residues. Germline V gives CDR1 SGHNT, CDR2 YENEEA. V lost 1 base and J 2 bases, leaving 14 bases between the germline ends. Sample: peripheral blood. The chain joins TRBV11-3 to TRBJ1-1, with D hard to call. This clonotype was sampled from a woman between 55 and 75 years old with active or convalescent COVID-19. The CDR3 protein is CASSLVMAGDNTEAFF. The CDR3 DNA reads TGTGCCAGCAGCTTAGTGATGGCCGGGGATAACACTGAAGCTTTCTTT.